These 32 T cell receptor beta chains share one sample of origin, sequenced in a study of cytomegalovirus exposure and HLA in healthy donors. The PCR contained 60 Vbeta and 13 Jbeta primers. The data were produced by immunoSEQ multiplex PCR, yet TCRdb's version contains in-frame clones alone and is incomplete. The sample carries about 100,000 clones, around 62% recorded once. Sequenced sample: PBMCs. Receptors originate from a young man in good health and CMV-seropositive.

The chain links TRBV4-1 to TRBJ2-1; D might be TRBD2 (6 bases). V gave up 1 base and J gave up 7 bases, with 8 bases separating them. Germline lookup yields CDR1 MGHRA and CDR2 YSYEKL. The CDR3 extends over 13 amino acids. CDR3 in amino acids: CASSQGLGNEQFF. The DNA of the CDR3 is TGCGCCAGCAGCCAAGGACTAGGGAATGAGCAGTTCTTC.

This clone was recorded a few times. The chain combines TRBV5-1 with TRBJ2-5; D perhaps matches TRBD1 (6 bases). The length of the CDR3 is 16 residues. Germline V gives CDR1 SGHRS, CDR2 YFSETQ. The V and J ends lost 4 bases and 5 bases respectively, with 21 bases between them. Here the CDR3 reads CASSPLGGQIRETQYF. The CDR3 region has the DNA TGCGCCAGCAGCCCTCTAGGCGGACAGATACGGGAGACCCAGTACTTC. Supplemented by reference TRBV5-1 and TRBJ2-5, the full variable domain reads KAGVTQTPRYLIKTRGQQVTLSCSPISGHRSVSWYQQTPGQGLQFLFEYFSETQRNKGNFPGRFSGRQFSNSRSEMNVSTLELGDSALYLCASSPLGGQIRETQYFGPGTRLLVL.

The gene calls are TRBV10-2 and TRBJ2-7, with TRBD1 matching over 9 bases. The CDR3 consists of 14 residues. Looked up from germline, CDR1 is WSHSY and CDR2 is SAAADI. The V and J ends lost 6 bases and 4 bases, in that order; junction bases with no gene match: 7. The CDR3 sequence: CASSRQGGRYEQYF. The CDR3 nucleotides are TGCGCCAGCAGCCGACAGGGGGGTAGGTACGAGCAGTACTTC.

The chain has TRBV9 and TRBJ2-2, with D maybe TRBD1 (6 bases). Germline V CDR1 and CDR2: SGDLS, YYNGEE. Trimming removed 3 bases from V and 5 bases from J, with 8 bases in between. The CDR3 extends over 13 amino acids. The CDR3 here is CASSGDITGELFF. As DNA, the CDR3 is TGTGCCAGCAGCGGGGACATTACCGGGGAGCTGTTTTTT.

The gene calls are TRBV6-1 and TRBJ1-1; D remains unclear. V lost 2 bases to trimming and J lost 0 bases, with 13 bases between them. This CDR3 region has 16 residues. The germline V gene encodes CDR1 MNHNS and CDR2 SASEGT. CDR3 residues: CASSEWLAGLNTEAFF. CDR3 coding DNA: TGTGCCAGCAGTGAATGGCTGGCAGGTCTGAACACTGAAGCTTTCTTT.

This clone appeared a single time. The V call is TRBV11-2, the J call TRBJ2-1; possibly TRBD2 for D (5 bases). The CDR3 is 11 amino acids. Germline V gene data show CDR1 as SGHAT and CDR2 as FQNNGV. Trimming cost V 5 bases and J 8 bases, with 7 bases left between them. CDR3 DNA sequence: TGTGCCAGCAGCCGGCGGGATGAGCAGTTCTTC. It is translated as CASSRRDEQFF.

This chain links TRBV19 with TRBJ2-7, with D perhaps TRBD1 (6 bases). This CDR3 spans 13 amino acids. In germline, CDR1 is LNHDA, CDR2 SQIVND (reference sequence). Trimming stripped 4 bases from V and 4 bases from J, with 11 bases between. The CDR3 coding sequence is TGTGCCAGTAGTACCTACAGGGATTACGAGCAGTACTTC. It is translated as CASSTYRDYEQYF.

J is TRBJ2-1 and V is TRBV2; no clear D. The germline V and J ends were trimmed by 3 bases and 1 base, with 4 bases remaining between them. This CDR3 has 13 amino acids. CDR1 is SNHLY and CDR2 is FYNNEI in the germline V gene. The CDR3 sequence is CASSDESYNEQFF. CDR3 in DNA: TGTGCCAGCAGTGATGAGTCCTACAATGAGCAGTTCTTC.

The chain has TRBV4-2 and TRBJ2-7; TRBD2 matches 11 bases. Germline V lookup: CDR1 LGHNA, CDR2 YNFKEQ. J was trimmed by 3 bases and V by 1 base; bases with no gene match: 8. This CDR3 comprises 17 residues. CDR3 DNA: TGTGCCAGCAGCCAAGTAGGGGGGACTAGCGGTTACTACGAGCAGTACTTC. Its protein is CASSQVGGTSGYYEQYF.

The chain uses TRBV7-9 and TRBJ2-7; 8 bases line up with TRBD1. Germline trimming cut 4 bases from V and 7 bases from J; bases unmatched to any gene: 6. The CDR3 runs 13 residues. Per the germline V gene, CDR1 is SEHNR and CDR2 is FQNEAQ (reference sequence). The chain's CDR3 is CASSSGTGIEQYF. CDR3 DNA sequence: TGTGCCAGCAGCTCTGGGACAGGCATTGAGCAGTACTTC.

This clone came up a few times. This chain uses TRBV11-2 with TRBJ2-1, with 7 bases matching TRBD2. Looked up from germline, CDR1 is SGHAT and CDR2 is FQNNGV. The CDR3 extends over 13 amino acids. V lost 3 bases, J lost 10 bases, and 6 bases stayed unmatched. This CDR3 reads CASSLEAGGEQFF. Here the CDR3 DNA reads TGTGCCAGCAGCTTGGAGGCCGGGGGGGAGCAGTTCTTC.

J is TRBJ2-1 and V is TRBV10-2; D uncertain. This CDR3 has 14 residues. V lost 0 bases to trimming and J lost 3 bases, with 6 bases between them. The germline gives CDR1 WSHSY, CDR2 SAAADI. The DNA of the CDR3 is TGCGCCAGCAGTGAGTCCACTGTCTACAATGAGCAGTTCTTC. Its protein is CASSESTVYNEQFF.

This clone was observed a single time. V gene TRBV7-2 combines with J gene TRBJ1-3; D unresolved. There are 15 residues in the CDR3. CDR1 is SGHTA and CDR2 is FQGNSA in the germline V gene. Trimming pared 2 bases from V and 0 bases from J, leaving 8 bases between. The CDR3 nucleotides read TGTGCCAGCAGCTTAAACCAGAACTCTGGAAACACCATATATTTT. Protein sequence: CASSLNQNSGNTIYF.

This clone was seen only a few times. The chain carries TRBV7-2 and TRBJ2-5, with 14 nucleotides matching TRBD2. The end of the DNA is better explained by TRBJ2-7, so the J call may be wrong. From germline, CDR1 is SGHTA and CDR2 FQGNSA. The length of the CDR3 is 15 residues. The CDR3 here is CASSGGLAGAYEQYF. For the CDR3, the DNA is TGTGCCAGCAGCGGGGGACTAGCGGGGGCCTACGAGCAGTACTTC.

As concerns this clone: The sample has other DNA sequences that encode this CDR3 too. The V gene is TRBV6-5, the J gene TRBJ2-7; TRBD1 might be the D (6 bases). The V end was cut by 5 bases, the J end by 1 base, with 9 bases between. The CDR3 spans 13 residues. The V gene's germline CDR1 is MNHEY and CDR2 SVGAGI. The CDR3 DNA sequence: TGTGCCAGCAGTAGAGGACAGTCCTACGAGCAGTACTTC. It is translated as CASSRGQSYEQYF.

The chain employs TRBV21-1 and TRBJ2-3; the DNA was not compared with TRBD2, the D call given in the table. TRBV21-1 corresponds to a pseudogene. This CDR3 contains 17 residues. CDR3 protein: CASSNGLVAGRTDTQYF. The CDR3, as DNA: TGTGCCAGCAGCAACGGTCTGGTAGCGGGGCGCACAGATACGCAGTATTTT.

This clone came up a few times. The chain has TRBV4-2 and TRBJ1-6; D might be TRBD1 (5 bases). The germline gives CDR1 LGHNA, CDR2 YNFKEQ. The ends were cut back, 0 bases at V and 2 bases at J, with 14 bases in the middle. This CDR3 contains 18 residues. As DNA, the CDR3 is TGTGCCAGCAGCCAAGAAGGGCAGGGTACCCCCTATAATTCACCCCTCCACTTT. Its protein product is CASSQEGQGTPYNSPLHF.

Worth noting for this clone: The same CDR3 arises from other DNA sequences in this sample as well. The rearrangement uses TRBV5-4 and TRBJ2-5, with D possibly matching TRBD2 (5 bases). Trimming removed 0 bases from V and 5 bases from J, with 8 bases in between. Germline V gene lookup returns CDR1 SGHNT and CDR2 YYREEE (reference sequence). The CDR3 length is 13 residues. Here the CDR3 DNA reads TGTGCCAGCAGCTTGGCGGGCGGGGAGACCCAGTACTTC. Protein product: CASSLAGGETQYF.

The V gene is TRBV7-6, the J gene TRBJ1-5; D is unclear. The V gene's germline CDR1 is SGHVS and CDR2 FNYEAQ. This CDR3 region has 12 residues. Trimming took off 5 bases at V and 3 bases at J, with 5 bases between the two ends. The CDR3 spells CASSVLNQPQHF. In nucleotides, the CDR3 is TGTGCCAGCAGCGTACTCAATCAGCCCCAGCATTTT.

This clone was counted a few times. This chain uses TRBV28 with TRBJ1-4, with 7 bases lining up with TRBD1. V lost 8 bases, J lost 5 bases, and 5 bases stayed unmatched. The CDR3 is 13 residues long. The germline V gene encodes CDR1 MDHEN and CDR2 SYDVKM. The CDR3 DNA reads TGTGCCAGCCTGGACAGGTCCAATGAAAAACTGTTTTTT. It specifies CASLDRSNEKLFF.

This chain links TRBV5-4 with TRBJ2-5; 9 bases are shared with TRBD2. V was pared by 0 bases and J by 5 bases, with 2 bases of the junction left unmatched. Looked up from germline, CDR1 is SGHNT and CDR2 is YYREEE (reference sequence). The CDR3 has 14 residues. The CDR3 loop reads CASSLASGTETQYF. CDR3 bases: TGTGCCAGCAGCTTGGCTAGCGGGACTGAGACCCAGTACTTC.

This chain joins TRBV29-1 and TRBJ1-2; TRBD1 agrees at 8 bases. The CDR3 has 17 amino acids. In germline, CDR1 is SQVTM, CDR2 ANQGSEA. J was trimmed by 3 bases and V by 3 bases; bases with no gene match: 15. CDR3: CSVELWTGSLIDYGYTF. The CDR3 region has the DNA TGCAGCGTTGAGCTCTGGACAGGGAGCCTAATAGACTATGGCTACACCTTC.

V is TRBV4-1 and J is TRBJ2-1; D remains ambiguous. The CDR3 spans 15 residues. CDR1 and CDR2 from the germline V gene are MGHRA and YSYEKL. Between the trimmed V and J ends, which lost 5 bases and 4 bases, there was a span of 15 bases. CDR3 loop: CASSFNDNPYNEQFF. In DNA form, the CDR3 reads TGCGCCAGCAGCTTCAATGACAACCCATACAATGAGCAGTTCTTC.

The chain employs TRBV2 and TRBJ2-2, with 7 bases matching TRBD1. The V gene end was trimmed by 8 bases and the J gene end by 6 bases; junction bases not matched to a gene: 9. Germline CDR1 is SNHLY and CDR2 is FYNNEI. The CDR3 is 14 amino acids. The CDR3 DNA reads as TGTGCCAGCGCCATGGGACAGACGGCCGGGGAGCTGTTTTTT. It yields the protein CASAMGQTAGELFF.

J is TRBJ2-3 and V is TRBV5-1, with TRBD2 matching 8 bases. In germline, CDR1 is SGHRS, CDR2 YFSETQ. The V gene end was trimmed by 2 bases and the J gene end by 4 bases; junction bases not matched to a gene: 6. The CDR3 extends over 15 amino acids. Written as DNA, the CDR3 is TGCGCCAGCAGCTTCTCCGGGGGGGCTGCAGATACGCAGTATTTT. This sequence encodes CASSFSGGAADTQYF. Complete variable domain (other parts from reference TRBV5-1 and TRBJ2-3): KAGVTQTPRYLIKTRGQQVTLSCSPISGHRSVSWYQQTPGQGLQFLFEYFSETQRNKGNFPGRFSGRQFSNSRSEMNVSTLELGDSALYLCASSFSGGAADTQYFGPGTRLTVL.

The genes are TRBV4-1 and TRBJ1-1, with no clear D. This CDR3 region has 15 residues. V was pared by 3 bases and J by 1 base, with 12 bases between. The V gene's germline CDR1 is MGHRA and CDR2 YSYEKL. For the CDR3, the DNA is TGCGCCAGCAGCCATATCGGGAGGGCGAACACTGAAGCTTTCTTT. Protein: CASSHIGRANTEAFF.

This clone has more than one count but fewer than ten. The chain couples TRBV5-1 to TRBJ2-7, with D possibly TRBD2 on 5 matching bases. Germline V gene data show CDR1 as SGHRS and CDR2 as YFSETQ. The V end was cut by 4 bases, the J end by 3 bases, with 17 bases between. The CDR3 length is 15 residues. CDR3 sequence (DNA): TGCGCCAGCAGCGAGGGCCCGGACGTGGTCTACGAGCAGTACTTC. Translated, it gives CASSEGPDVVYEQYF.

This rearrangement joins TRBV6-1 to TRBJ2-3, with 11 positions matching TRBD2. Trimming cost V 1 base and J 5 bases; bases outside gene matches: 14. Germline CDR1 is MNHNS and CDR2 is SASEGT. The CDR3 runs 19 residues. CDR3 nucleotide sequence: TGTGCCAGCAGTGAAGGATTAGCGGGGGGGCGAGGGAGTCAAGATACGCAGTATTTT. Its protein is CASSEGLAGGRGSQDTQYF.

This chain joins TRBV15 and TRBJ2-3, with 8 bases that match TRBD2. Germline V CDR1 and CDR2: LNHNV, YYDKDF (reference sequence). The CDR3 is 18 residues long. J gave up 0 bases and V 1 base, and 9 bases lay outside the gene matches. Here the CDR3 DNA reads TGTGCCACCAGCAGAGTGCGCGGGGGGTTACTTAGCACAGATACGCAGTATTTT. Translated: CATSRVRGGLLSTDTQYF.

The CDR3 is CASSPGLAPYEQYF. The CDR3 coding sequence is TGTGCCAGCAGTCCGGGACTAGCCCCTTACGAGCAGTACTTC. This chain links TRBV2 with TRBJ2-7; TRBD2 agrees at 9 bases. V dropped 5 bases and J dropped 4; count of bases not matched to a gene: 6. The CDR3 sequence is 14 residues long. Germline values: CDR1 SNHLY, CDR2 FYNNEI.

The chain employs TRBV5-1 and TRBJ2-3, with D possibly matching TRBD2 (5 bases). Trimming removed 9 bases at V and 5 bases at J, with 13 bases between. The germline gives CDR1 SGHRS, CDR2 YFSETQ. The CDR3 spans 12 residues. In nucleotides, the CDR3 is TGCGCCACCGGGGAGACGGGAGATACGCAGTATTTT. It encodes CATGETGDTQYF.

This clone came up a few times. This rearrangement joins TRBV27 to TRBJ2-3, with 9 bases fitting TRBD2. Germline loops: CDR1 MNHEY, CDR2 SMNVEV (reference sequence). Trimming removed 4 bases from V and 3 bases from J; junction bases left unmatched: 5. There are 15 residues in the CDR3. The CDR3 protein is CASSSSGVWTDTQYF. In DNA, the CDR3 is TGTGCCAGCAGTTCTAGCGGGGTGTGGACAGATACGCAGTATTTT.